A single sample gave rise to the 5 T cell receptor beta chains below, sequenced in a study of blood T cell repertoires in COVID-19. Repertoires were generated with immunoSEQ multiplex PCR, while TCRdb's copy carries only in-frame clones and drops some. The repertoire holds 310,000 or so clones, 65% to 85% seen once, with approximately 1.2% in the top ten. The sample taken for sequencing was peripheral blood. These TCRs come from a woman in her 50s with acute or convalescent COVID-19.

The chain uses TRBV7-9 and TRBJ2-7; D is possibly TRBD1 (6 bases). Germline CDR1 is SEHNR and CDR2 is FQNEAQ (reference sequence). V lost 5 bases and J lost 2, with 16 bases in between. The CDR3 length is 15 residues. This CDR3 reads CASSPPAGQTYEQYF. CDR3 sequence (DNA): TGTGCCAGCAGCCCACCGGCCGGACAGACCTACGAGCAGTACTTC.

The rearrangement links TRBV18 to TRBJ2-7, with a possible D match to TRBD1 (6 bases). Looked up from germline, CDR1 is KGHSH and CDR2 is LQKENI. The length of the CDR3 is 14 residues. Trimming left V 4 bases short and J 6 bases short, with 16 bases between. For the CDR3, the DNA is TGTGCCAGCTCACTCTCCTTACAGGGAAGCGAGCAGTACTTC. Translation: CASSLSLQGSEQYF.

The genes are TRBV5-1 and TRBJ2-7; 7 nucleotides match TRBD1. The CDR3 is 13 amino acids. Per germline, CDR1 SGHRS and CDR2 YFSETQ. The junction had 5 bases not matched to a gene; V was cut back by 3 bases and J by 5 bases. CDR3 in amino acids: CASSYSGTDEQYF. Written as DNA, the CDR3 is TGCGCCAGCAGCTATTCCGGGACAGACGAGCAGTACTTC.

The CDR3 nucleotides read TGTGCCAGCAGGCCCACAGGGGAAAGTTTTGGTTCACCCCTCCACTTT. Protein product: CASRPTGESFGSPLHF. The genes are TRBV6-6 and TRBJ1-6, with 7 bases fitting TRBD1. The CDR3 is made up of 16 amino acids. V trimming: 6 bases; J trimming: 9 bases; junction bases outside the gene matches: 14. Per the germline V gene, CDR1 is MNHNY and CDR2 is SVGAGI (reference sequence).

The chain recombines TRBV14 with TRBJ2-5; TRBD2 matches at 9 bases. With V trimmed by 0 bases and J by 4 bases, 6 bases remained unmatched. The CDR3 is 16 residues long. Germline V CDR1 and CDR2: SGHDN, FVKESK. The CDR3, as DNA: TGTGCCAGCAGCCAAGAAGCACTAGCGGGCGGAGAGACCCAGTACTTC. It specifies CASSQEALAGGETQYF.